This is a list of T cell receptor beta chains from one sample in a study of T cell responses to AZD1222 COVID-19 vaccine. Clones were read by immunoSEQ multiplex PCR, and TCRdb kept only the in-frame ones, dropping some. The sample carries 95,000 to 110,000 clones, 85% to 95% recorded once. The sequencing used peripheral blood, collected on day 0 of AZD1222 vaccination. The source of these receptors is an adult in good health. Both conserved end residues are trimmed from each CDR3.

V	J	CDR3
TRBV6-6	TRBJ1-4	ASSYPRLGEKLF
TRBV7-9	TRBJ2-2	ASSLNRDTGELF
TRBV9	TRBJ2-5	ASSGGGGGQETQY
TRBV5-1	TRBJ2-1	ASSLDMGPEQF
TRBV19	TRBJ1-2	ASSPGTGVPHYGYT
TRBV7-9	TRBJ2-1	AITGEKNNEQF
TRBV19	TRBJ2-7	ASSPWGVVSPYEQY
TRBV28	TRBJ1-2	ASSLGTNYGYT
TRBV2	TRBJ2-4	ASTKAKNIQY
TRBV6-5	TRBJ2-7	ASSTQDRGSYEQY
TRBV2	TRBJ1-1	ASSPTGVTEAF
TRBV19	TRBJ2-5	ASTRQGEETQY
TRBV6-2/TRBV6-3	TRBJ2-5	ASSRGETQY
TRBV6-1	TRBJ1-3	ASSEALGGQGSGNTIY
TRBV11-2	TRBJ2-7	ASSPPDNAYEQY
TRBV28	TRBJ1-6	ASSLGTGGMGSPLH
TRBV21-1	TRBJ2-7	ASSKVGGRSGRRPSSYEQY
TRBV19	TRBJ1-1	ASMLVRGAEAF
TRBV27	TRBJ1-1	ASSLQRNTEAF
TRBV30	TRBJ1-3	AWSVGGSGNTIY
TRBV4-3	TRBJ1-2	ASRADNRGPTGGYT
TRBV7-8	TRBJ2-3	ASSLEPGQRTDTQY
TRBV30	TRBJ2-7	ASKGGFDEQY
TRBV9	TRBJ2-7	ASSVVAGVSAEQY
TRBV20-1	TRBJ1-2	SARIAYGYT
TRBV7-2	TRBJ2-5	ASSLALGSGIQETQY
TRBV3-1/TRBV3-2	TRBJ2-2	ASSLGQTTGELF
TRBV9	TRBJ2-2	ASSDRDRENTGELF
TRBV7-9	TRBJ2-5	ASSLTSETQY
TRBV5-6	TRBJ1-1	ASSLPLQRTEAF
TRBV19	TRBJ1-6	ASSAGTGHSPLH
TRBV3-1/TRBV3-2	TRBJ1-2	ASSQGLRGANYGYT
TRBV11-3	TRBJ2-7	ASSVGTPYEQY
TRBV3-1/TRBV3-2	TRBJ1-1	ASSPGQFGAF
TRBV30	TRBJ1-1	AWTLLARTEAF
TRBV27	TRBJ2-7	ASSLSARPGNYEQY
TRBV27	TRBJ1-5	ASSLLGGGGQPQH
TRBV9	TRBJ2-1	ASSVARRADEQF
TRBV12-3/TRBV12-4	TRBJ2-7	ASSKNRGYEQY
TRBV11-1	TRBJ2-3	ASSPEEVTDTQY
TRBV20-1	TRBJ2-7	SGLIQYEQY
TRBV6-5	TRBJ2-3	ASRSGKGTDTQY
TRBV14	TRBJ2-3	ASSPLAGVGDTQY
TRBV7-2	TRBJ2-7	ASNTLRNEQY
TRBV7-2	TRBJ1-4	ASSSSRTGWEKLF
TRBV2	TRBJ2-7	ASGAGQPTYEQY
TRBV27	TRBJ2-1	ASSLYIPRGEQF
TRBV18	TRBJ1-3	ASSPPLDSGNTIY
TRBV27	TRBJ1-1	ASSLRGGSGEAF
TRBV18	TRBJ2-7	ASSPPTRQQY
TRBV2	TRBJ2-7	ASRGFYEQY